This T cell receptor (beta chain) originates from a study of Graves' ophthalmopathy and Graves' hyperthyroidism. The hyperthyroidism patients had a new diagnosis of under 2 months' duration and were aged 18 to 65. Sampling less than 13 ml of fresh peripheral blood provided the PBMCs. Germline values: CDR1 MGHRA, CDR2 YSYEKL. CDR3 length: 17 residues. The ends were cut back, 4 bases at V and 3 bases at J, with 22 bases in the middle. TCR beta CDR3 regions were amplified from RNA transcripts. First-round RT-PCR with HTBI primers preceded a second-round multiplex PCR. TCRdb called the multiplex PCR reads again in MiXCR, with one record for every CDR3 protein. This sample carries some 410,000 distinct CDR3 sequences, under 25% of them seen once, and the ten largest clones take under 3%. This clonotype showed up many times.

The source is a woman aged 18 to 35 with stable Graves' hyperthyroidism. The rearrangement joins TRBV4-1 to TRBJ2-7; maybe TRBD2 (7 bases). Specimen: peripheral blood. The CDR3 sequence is CASSRYLRGGSIYEQYF. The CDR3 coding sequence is TGCGCCAGCAGCCGCTACCTCAGGGGCGGGAGTATCTACGAGCAGTACTTC.